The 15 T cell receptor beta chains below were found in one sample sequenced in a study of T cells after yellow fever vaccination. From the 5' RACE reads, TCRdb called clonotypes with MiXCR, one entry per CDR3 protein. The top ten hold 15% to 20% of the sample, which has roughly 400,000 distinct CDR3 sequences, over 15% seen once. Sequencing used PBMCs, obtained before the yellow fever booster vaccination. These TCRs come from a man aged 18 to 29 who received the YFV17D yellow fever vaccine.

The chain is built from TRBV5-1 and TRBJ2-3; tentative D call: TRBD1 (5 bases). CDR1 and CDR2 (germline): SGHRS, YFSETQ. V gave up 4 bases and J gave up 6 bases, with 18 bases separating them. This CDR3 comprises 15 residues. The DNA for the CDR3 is TGCGCCAGCAGCATTAGGACATCCATCGCGGATACGCAGTATTTT. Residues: CASSIRTSIADTQYF.

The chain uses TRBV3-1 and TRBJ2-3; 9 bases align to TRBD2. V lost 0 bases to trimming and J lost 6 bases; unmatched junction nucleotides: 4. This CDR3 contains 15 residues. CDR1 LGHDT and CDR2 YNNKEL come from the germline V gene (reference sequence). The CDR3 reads CASSQDTTSGDTQYF. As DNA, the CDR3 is TGTGCCAGCAGCCAAGATACGACTAGCGGTGATACGCAGTATTTT.

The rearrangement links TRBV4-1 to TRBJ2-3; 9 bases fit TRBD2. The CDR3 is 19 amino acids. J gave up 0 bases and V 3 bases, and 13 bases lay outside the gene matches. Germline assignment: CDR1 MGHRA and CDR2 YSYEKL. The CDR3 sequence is CASSQRLAAPDASTDTQYF. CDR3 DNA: TGCGCCAGCAGCCAGCGACTAGCGGCACCAGATGCTAGCACAGATACGCAGTATTTT.

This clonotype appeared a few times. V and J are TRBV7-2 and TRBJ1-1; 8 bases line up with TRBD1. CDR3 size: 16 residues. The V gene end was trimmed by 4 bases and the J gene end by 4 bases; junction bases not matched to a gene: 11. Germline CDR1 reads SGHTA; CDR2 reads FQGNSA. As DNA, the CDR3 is TGTGCCAGCAGCTCCGTTTGGTCCACAGGGGGCACTGAAGCTTTCTTT. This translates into CASSSVWSTGGTEAFF.

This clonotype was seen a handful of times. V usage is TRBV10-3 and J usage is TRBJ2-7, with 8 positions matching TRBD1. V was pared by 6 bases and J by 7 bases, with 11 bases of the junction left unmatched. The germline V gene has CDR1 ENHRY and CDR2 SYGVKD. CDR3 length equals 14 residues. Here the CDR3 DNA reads TGTGCCATCAGGAGGACAGGGCCGGCGGGGGAGCAGTACGTC. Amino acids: CAIRRTGPAGEQYV.

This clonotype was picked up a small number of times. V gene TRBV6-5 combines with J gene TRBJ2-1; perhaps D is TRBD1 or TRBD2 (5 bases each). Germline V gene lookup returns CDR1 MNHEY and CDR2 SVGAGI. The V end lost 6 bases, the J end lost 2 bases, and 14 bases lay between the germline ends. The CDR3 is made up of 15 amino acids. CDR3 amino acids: CASRIGTDTYNEQFF. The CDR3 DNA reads TGTGCCAGCAGAATCGGGACGGATACCTACAATGAGCAGTTCTTC.

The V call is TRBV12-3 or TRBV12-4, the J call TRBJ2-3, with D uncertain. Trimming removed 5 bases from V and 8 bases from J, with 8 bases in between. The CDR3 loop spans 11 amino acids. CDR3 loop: CASSGPGTQYF. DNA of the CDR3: TGTGCCAGCAGTGGACCTGGTACGCAGTATTTT.

CDR3 sequence: CSADTLRGEAFF. The CDR3 DNA follows: TGCAGCGCCGACACCTTGAGGGGGGAAGCTTTCTTT. This chain joins TRBV29-1 and TRBJ1-1; possible D gene TRBD1, 6 bases. V lost 7 bases and J 8 bases, leaving 17 bases between the germline ends. The CDR3 length is 12 residues. Germline values: CDR1 SQVTM, CDR2 ANQGSEA.

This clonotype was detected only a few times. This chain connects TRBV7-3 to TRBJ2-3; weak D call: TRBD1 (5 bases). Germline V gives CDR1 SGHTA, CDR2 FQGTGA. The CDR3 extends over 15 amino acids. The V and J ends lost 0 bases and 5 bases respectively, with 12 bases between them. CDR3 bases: TGTGCCAGCAGCTTAACAGCAGGGTACGGAGATACGCAGTATTTT. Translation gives CASSLTAGYGDTQYF.

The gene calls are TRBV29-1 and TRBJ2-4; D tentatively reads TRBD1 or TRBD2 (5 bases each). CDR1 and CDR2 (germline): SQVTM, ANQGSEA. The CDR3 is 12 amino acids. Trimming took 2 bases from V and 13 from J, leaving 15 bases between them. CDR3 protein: CSVETGARLQYF. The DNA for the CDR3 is TGCAGCGTTGAAACCGGGGCCAGATTACAGTACTTC.

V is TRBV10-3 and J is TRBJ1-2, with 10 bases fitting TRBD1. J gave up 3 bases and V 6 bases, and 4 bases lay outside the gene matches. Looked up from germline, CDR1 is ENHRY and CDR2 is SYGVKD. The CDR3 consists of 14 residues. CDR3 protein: CAISSGTGDYGYTF. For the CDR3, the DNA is TGTGCCATCAGCTCCGGGACAGGGGACTATGGCTACACCTTC.

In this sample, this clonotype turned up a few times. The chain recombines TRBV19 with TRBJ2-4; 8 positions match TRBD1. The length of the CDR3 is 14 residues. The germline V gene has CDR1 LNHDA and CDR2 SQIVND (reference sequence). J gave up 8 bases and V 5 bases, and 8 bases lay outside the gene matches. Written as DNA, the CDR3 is TGTGCCAGTAGTCTCTGGACAGGGAAGGACATTCAGTACTTC. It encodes CASSLWTGKDIQYF.

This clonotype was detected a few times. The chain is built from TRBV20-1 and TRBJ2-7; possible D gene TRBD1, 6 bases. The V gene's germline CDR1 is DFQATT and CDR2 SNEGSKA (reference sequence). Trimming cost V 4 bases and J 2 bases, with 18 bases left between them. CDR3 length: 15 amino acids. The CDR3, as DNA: TGCAGTGCTACAAAGAGAGAGGGGGACGCCTACGAGCAGTACTTC. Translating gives CSATKREGDAYEQYF.

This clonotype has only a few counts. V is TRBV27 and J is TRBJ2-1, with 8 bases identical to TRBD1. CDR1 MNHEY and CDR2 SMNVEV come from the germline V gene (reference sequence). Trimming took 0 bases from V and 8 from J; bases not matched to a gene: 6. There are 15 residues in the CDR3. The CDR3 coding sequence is TGTGCCAGCAGTTTATCTGGCAGGGGGCTTGATGAGCAGTTCTTC. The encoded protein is CASSLSGRGLDEQFF.

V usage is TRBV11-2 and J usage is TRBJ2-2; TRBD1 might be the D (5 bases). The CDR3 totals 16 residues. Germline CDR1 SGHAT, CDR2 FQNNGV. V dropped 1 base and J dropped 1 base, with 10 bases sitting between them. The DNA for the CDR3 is TGTGCCAGCAGCTTAGGGGGCACCATGAACACCGGGGAGCTGTTTTTT. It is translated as CASSLGGTMNTGELFF.